This T cell receptor beta chain was identified in a study of shared clonotypes between healthy human individuals. Selected positively for CCR7 and CD45RO-negative, naive CD8 cells excluded terminally differentiated effector memory CD45RA+ cells. All participating donors were Caucasian adults from Nashville, Tennessee. Study conclusions and caveats: Limitation of the genetic and exposure-history diversity represented came from the few donors. Relative to memory subsets, naive subsets generally showed larger estimated richness.

The CDR3 spans 13 residues. Germline lookup yields CDR1 MGHRA and CDR2 YSYEKL. The V and J ends lost 2 bases and 10 bases respectively, with 12 bases between them. This clone was seen just once. As yet, its antigen is unknown. Over several immunoSEQ plates, each subset's genomic DNA was distributed in even portions. Libraries were prepared by immunoSEQ multiplex PCR; TCRdb keeps only in-frame clonotypes and omits some of them. The sample lists roughly 770,000 clones, roughly 96% occurring once. The source is a man in his thirties or forties in good health. The source material was naive CD8+ T cells sorted from blood. V is TRBV4-1 and J is TRBJ2-1; D ambiguous. In nucleotides, the CDR3 is TGCGCCAGCAGCCAACACAGCGTACAAGAGCAGTTCTTC. Encoded protein: CASSQHSVQEQFF.